This is a list of T cell receptor beta chains from one sample in a study of control samples from healthy donors and cancer patients. Here immunoSEQ multiplex PCR was the method, and the copy in TCRdb shows in-frame clones only, minus some. The sample shows about 55,000 clones, approximately 88% of them seen only once. What was sequenced was blood. These receptors originate from a man in his fifties or sixties in good health. The CDR3 runs from the conserved cysteine through the conserved F or W. The D gene is left open where the match is weak. Size values are once, few and many counts, or a class for expanded clones, and some rows have none.

DNA: TGCGCCAGCAGCTTGGAAGGCACTGAAGCTTTCTTT; CDR3: CASSLEGTEAFF; size: NA; D: NA; V: TRBV5-1; J: TRBJ1-1
DNA: TGCGCCAGCAGCCCGCCCGGGGGCGGTGAAAAACTGTTTTTT; CDR3: CASSPPGGGEKLFF; size: NA; D: NA; V: TRBV5-1; J: TRBJ1-4
DNA: TGCAGTGCTAGTCCCACGTGGGATGAGGCCTCAATATCCTACAATGAGCAGTTCTTC; CDR3: CSASPTWDEASISYNEQFF; size: NA; D: NA; V: TRBV20-1; J: TRBJ2-1
DNA: TGTGCCAGCAGTCCCCAGACAGGTTTGAGCTCCTACGAGCAGTACTTC; CDR3: CASSPQTGLSSYEQYF; size: few; D: NA; V: TRBV27; J: TRBJ2-7
DNA: TGTGCCACCAGTGATCGACTAGCGGGACACTACAATGAGCAGTTCTTC; CDR3: CATSDRLAGHYNEQFF; size: NA; D: TRBD2; V: TRBV24-1; J: TRBJ2-1
DNA: TGTGCCAGCAGCTCCCGGACAGGGGACTACGAGCAGTACTTC; CDR3: CASSSRTGDYEQYF; size: NA; D: TRBD1; V: TRBV5-8; J: TRBJ2-7
DNA: TGTGCCACCAGCAGAGATCTGGGACAGGGTGCCGACGAGCAGTACTTC; CDR3: CATSRDLGQGADEQYF; size: NA; D: TRBD1; V: TRBV15; J: TRBJ2-7
DNA: TGTGCCAGCTCACTCGGGGCGGGAGGGCCAAACGAGCAGTACTTC; CDR3: CASSLGAGGPNEQYF; size: NA; D: TRBD2; V: TRBV18; J: TRBJ2-7
DNA: TGTGCCAGCAGCCAATCCGGCAGGGGGCGCGAGGAGCTGTTTTTT; CDR3: CASSQSGRGREELFF; size: NA; D: TRBD1; V: TRBV16; J: TRBJ2-2
DNA: TGTGCCAGCAGTTTGGGCGGGAGCTACGAGCAGTACTTC; CDR3: CASSLGGSYEQYF; size: NA; D: TRBD2; V: TRBV28; J: TRBJ2-7
DNA: TGTGCCATCAGTGGGGACAGGGGGAGTGAAAAACTGTTTTTT; CDR3: CAISGDRGSEKLFF; size: NA; D: TRBD1; V: TRBV10-3; J: TRBJ1-4
DNA: TGTGCCAGCAGCGGCATAGCGGGAGGGTCCGGGGAGCTGTTTTTT; CDR3: CASSGIAGGSGELFF; size: NA; D: TRBD2; V: TRBV7-9; J: TRBJ2-2
DNA: TGTGCCAGTAAGTGGGGACAGTCAACTAATGAAAAACTGTTTTTT; CDR3: CASKWGQSTNEKLFF; size: NA; D: TRBD1; V: TRBV19; J: TRBJ1-4
DNA: TGTGCCAGCAGTCTCCACAGGGGGCGCGGCTATGGCTACACCTTC; CDR3: CASSLHRGRGYGYTF; size: NA; D: TRBD1; V: TRBV27; J: TRBJ1-2
DNA: TGTGCCAGCAGGATACAGGGGGGTACTGAAGCTTTCTTT; CDR3: CASRIQGGTEAFF; size: few; D: TRBD1; V: TRBV5-6; J: TRBJ1-1
DNA: TGTGCCAGCAGCTACGCCCACAGTGACACGAACACCGGGGAGCTGTTTTTT; CDR3: CASSYAHSDTNTGELFF; size: NA; D: NA; V: TRBV13; J: TRBJ2-2
DNA: TGCGCCAGCAGCCAATCCCGGACAGGGGGTCATCAGCCCCAGCATTTT; CDR3: CASSQSRTGGHQPQHF; size: NA; D: TRBD1; V: TRBV4-3; J: TRBJ1-5
DNA: TGCAGCGTTGAAACAGGGACAGGGGATGCGTCCTACTACGAGCAGTACTTC; CDR3: CSVETGTGDASYYEQYF; size: NA; D: TRBD1; V: TRBV29-1; J: TRBJ2-7
DNA: TGTGCCAGTAGTGACCAGGGTTACGATAGCAATCAGCCCCAGCATTTT; CDR3: CASSDQGYDSNQPQHF; size: NA; D: NA; V: TRBV19; J: TRBJ1-5
DNA: TGTGCCATCAGTGAGTCAGCGGAGGGGCGGGAGAATGAGCAGTTCTTC; CDR3: CAISESAEGRENEQFF; size: NA; D: TRBD2; V: TRBV10-3; J: TRBJ2-1
DNA: TGTACCAGCAGCCCTAAAATCGGACTAGCGGGTGCCAACACCGGGGAGCTGTTTTTT; CDR3: CTSSPKIGLAGANTGELFF; size: NA; D: NA; V: TRBV21-1; J: TRBJ2-2
DNA: TGTGCCACCAGTCCTTGGGGGGGCACTGAAGCTTTCTTT; CDR3: CATSPWGGTEAFF; size: NA; D: NA; V: TRBV24-1; J: TRBJ1-1